These 9 T cell receptor beta chains were all obtained from the same sample, sequenced in a study of identical twins. TCRdb processed the 5' RACE reads anew with MiXCR; each CDR3 protein has one entry. The sample has roughly 570,000 distinct CDR3 sequences, over 8.5% seen once. These data are also associated with another study on yellow fever vaccine responses in identical twins.

Material for sequencing was PBMCs. The receptors were gathered from a woman aged 18-30 years in good health.

The chain is built from TRBV4-1 and TRBJ2-3; no clear D gene. Trimming cost V 1 base and J 1 base, with 9 bases left between them. CDR1 and CDR2 (germline): MGHRA, YSYEKL. CDR3 length: 15 amino acids. CDR3 DNA sequence: TGCGCCAGCAGCCAAGTGTTCACACGCACAGATACGCAGTATTTT. This codes for CASSQVFTRTDTQYF.

The sample holds many counts of this clonotype. V is TRBV7-2 and J is TRBJ2-3; 10 nucleotides match TRBD2. Germline CDR1 is SGHTA and CDR2 is FQGNSA. Trimming cost V 5 bases and J 0 bases; bases outside gene matches: 5. The CDR3 length is 16 residues. The CDR3 sequence is CASSILAGGSTDTQYF. The CDR3, as DNA: TGTGCCAGCAGCATTTTAGCGGGAGGTAGCACAGATACGCAGTATTTT.

This clonotype was found many times. The V gene is TRBV7-9, the J gene TRBJ1-1, with a tentative D call TRBD1 (5 bases). This CDR3 has 15 residues. Germline V gene lookup returns CDR1 SEHNR and CDR2 FQNEAQ (reference sequence). V was shortened by 5 bases and J by 3 bases, with 16 bases between the two germline ends. The CDR3 DNA reads TGTGCCAGCAGCATCACAAGGCGGGGGGACACTGAAGCTTTCTTT. It translates to CASSITRRGDTEAFF.

This clonotype has a handful of counts. The chain carries TRBV25-1 and TRBJ2-1; maybe TRBD1 (7 bases). This CDR3 comprises 14 residues. The germline gives CDR1 MGHDK, CDR2 SYGVNS. V was shortened by 2 bases and J by 7 bases, with 12 bases between the two germline ends. Here the CDR3 DNA reads TGTGCCAGCAGTGAAAGGCGGGACAGAAATGAGCAGTTCTTC. This gives the protein CASSERRDRNEQFF.

This clonotype turned up a few times. This chain uses TRBV20-1 with TRBJ2-7; 7 nucleotides align to TRBD1. The CDR3 spans 13 residues. Germline trimming cut 7 bases from V and 0 bases from J; bases unmatched to any gene: 6. From germline, CDR1 is DFQATT and CDR2 SNEGSKA (reference sequence). The CDR3 sequence is CSGGDRYSYEQYF. The CDR3 DNA follows: TGCAGTGGTGGGGACAGATACTCCTACGAGCAGTACTTC.

This clonotype was found a few times. This chain uses TRBV4-2 with TRBJ1-6; TRBD1 aligns across 7 bases. There are 16 residues in the CDR3. Germline V gives CDR1 LGHNA, CDR2 YNFKEQ. V lost 1 base, J lost 8 bases, and 8 bases stayed unmatched. In nucleotides, the CDR3 is TGTGCCAGCAGCCAAGGGACAGGCTCGGGAGATTCACCCCTCCACTTT. As protein: CASSQGTGSGDSPLHF.

This clonotype was observed at least ten times. The CDR3, as DNA: TGTGCCAGCAGCCCAAGCGGAAACACAGATACGCAGTATTTT. This gives the protein CASSPSGNTDTQYF. The chain has TRBV7-9 and TRBJ2-3; a possible D gene is TRBD2 (5 bases). This CDR3 has 14 amino acids. Looked up from germline, CDR1 is SEHNR and CDR2 is FQNEAQ (reference sequence). The V gene lost 5 bases and the J gene lost 2 bases, with 11 bases spanning the gap.

This clonotype was detected many times. The chain links TRBV27 to TRBJ1-2; possible D gene TRBD1, 5 bases. Trimming removed 5 bases at V and 4 bases at J, with 11 bases between. CDR3 length: 13 residues. Germline V gene sequence: CDR1 MNHEY, CDR2 SMNVEV (reference sequence). CDR3 DNA sequence: TGTGCCAGCAGTCGCAGGGAGGCCTATGGCTACACCTTC. Residues: CASSRREAYGYTF.

This clonotype was seen only a few times. The V gene is TRBV6-5, the J gene TRBJ1-2; D perhaps matches TRBD1 (6 bases). Trimming removed 0 bases at V and 4 bases at J, with 12 bases between. There are 15 residues in the CDR3. CDR1 and CDR2 (germline): MNHEY, SVGAGI. CDR3 amino acids: CASSYSPGAGYGYTF. In DNA, the CDR3 is TGTGCCAGCAGTTACTCGCCGGGGGCCGGCTATGGCTACACCTTC.